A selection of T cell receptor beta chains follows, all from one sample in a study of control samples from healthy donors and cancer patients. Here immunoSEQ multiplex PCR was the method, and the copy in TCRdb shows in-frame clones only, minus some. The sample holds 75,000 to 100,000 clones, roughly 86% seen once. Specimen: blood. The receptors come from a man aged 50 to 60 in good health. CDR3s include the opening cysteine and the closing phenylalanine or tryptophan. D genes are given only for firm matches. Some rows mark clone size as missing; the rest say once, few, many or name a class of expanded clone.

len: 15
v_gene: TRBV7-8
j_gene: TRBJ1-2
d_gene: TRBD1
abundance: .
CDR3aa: CASSLAGGTVYGYTF
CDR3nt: TGTGCCAGCAGCTTAGCGGGCGGGACAGTCTATGGCTACACCTTC

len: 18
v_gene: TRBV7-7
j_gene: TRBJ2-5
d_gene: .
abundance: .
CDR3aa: CASSTSYRAGEVQETQYF
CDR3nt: TGTGCTAGCAGCACGTCTTATCGGGCAGGGGAAGTACAAGAGACCCAGTACTTC

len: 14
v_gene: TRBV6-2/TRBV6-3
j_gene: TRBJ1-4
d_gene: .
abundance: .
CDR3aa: CASSTRATNEKLFF
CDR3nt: TGTGCCAGCAGTACCAGAGCAACTAATGAAAAACTGTTTTTT

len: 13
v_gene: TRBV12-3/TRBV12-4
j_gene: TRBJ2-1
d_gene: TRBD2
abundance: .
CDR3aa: CASSLRGGPEQFF
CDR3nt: TGTGCCAGCAGTTTACGGGGGGGGCCTGAGCAGTTCTTC

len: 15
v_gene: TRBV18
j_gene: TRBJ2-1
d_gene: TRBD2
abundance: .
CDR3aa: CASSPTSGVYNEQFF
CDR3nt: TGTGCCAGCTCACCGACTAGCGGGGTCTACAATGAGCAGTTCTTC

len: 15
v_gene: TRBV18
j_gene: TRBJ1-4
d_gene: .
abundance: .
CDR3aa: CASSPPGITGAELFF
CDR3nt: TGTGCCAGCTCACCACCAGGGATAACCGGAGCGGAACTGTTTTTT

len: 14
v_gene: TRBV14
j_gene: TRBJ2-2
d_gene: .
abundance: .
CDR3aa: CASSQARSTGELFF
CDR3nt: TGTGCCAGCAGCCAAGCGAGGAGCACCGGGGAGCTGTTTTTT

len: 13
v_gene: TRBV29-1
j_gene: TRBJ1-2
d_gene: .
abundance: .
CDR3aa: CSVEPPGNYGYTF
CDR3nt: TGCAGCGTTGAGCCCCCGGGTAACTATGGCTACACCTTC

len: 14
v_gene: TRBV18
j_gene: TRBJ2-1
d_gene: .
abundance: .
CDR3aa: CASSPQGTYNEQFF
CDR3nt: TGTGCCAGCTCACCCCAGGGAACCTACAATGAGCAGTTCTTC

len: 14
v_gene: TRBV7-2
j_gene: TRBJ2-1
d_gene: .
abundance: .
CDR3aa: CASSLDASYNEQFF
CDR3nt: TGTGCCAGCAGCTTAGACGCCTCCTACAATGAGCAGTTCTTC

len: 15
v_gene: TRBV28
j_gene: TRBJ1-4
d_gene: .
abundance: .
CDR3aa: CASSLGGQVGEKLFF
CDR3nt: TGTGCCAGCAGTCTAGGGGGGCAAGTTGGAGAAAAACTGTTTTTT

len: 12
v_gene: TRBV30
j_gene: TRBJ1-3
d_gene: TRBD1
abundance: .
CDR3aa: CAYDREGNTIYF
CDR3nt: TGTGCATACGACAGGGAAGGAAACACCATATATTTT

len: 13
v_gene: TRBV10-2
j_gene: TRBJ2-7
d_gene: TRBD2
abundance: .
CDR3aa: CASGTSAFYEQYF
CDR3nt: TGCGCCAGCGGGACTAGCGCTTTCTACGAGCAGTACTTC

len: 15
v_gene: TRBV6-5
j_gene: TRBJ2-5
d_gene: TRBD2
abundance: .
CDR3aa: CASSKGTSGVETQYF
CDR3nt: TGTGCCAGCAGCAAAGGGACTAGCGGGGTAGAGACCCAGTACTTC

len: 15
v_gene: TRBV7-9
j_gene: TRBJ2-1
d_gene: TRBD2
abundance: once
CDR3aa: CASSWASGGDNEQFF
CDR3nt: TGTGCCAGCAGCTGGGCTAGCGGGGGCGACAATGAGCAGTTCTTC

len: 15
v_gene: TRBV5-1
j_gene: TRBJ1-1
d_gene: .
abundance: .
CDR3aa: CASSLAPRTDTEAFF
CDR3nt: TGCGCCAGCAGCTTGGCCCCCCGGACAGACACTGAAGCTTTCTTT

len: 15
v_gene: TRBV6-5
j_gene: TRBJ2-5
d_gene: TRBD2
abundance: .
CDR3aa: CASSRETGGGETQYF
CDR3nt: TGTGCCAGCAGTCGCGAAACCGGGGGGGGAGAGACCCAGTACTTC

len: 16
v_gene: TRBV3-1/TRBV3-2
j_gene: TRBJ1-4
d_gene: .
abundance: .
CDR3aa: CASSPPDGGENEKLFF
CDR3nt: TGTGCCAGCAGCCCCCCAGACGGGGGGGAGAATGAAAAACTGTTTTTT